Below are 31 T cell receptor beta chains sequenced from a single sample in a study of blood T cell repertoires in COVID-19. Using immunoSEQ multiplex PCR, the repertoire was profiled, and TCRdb retains in-frame clones only, with some absent. The data contain about 20,000 clones, more than 85% of them singletons. The sequenced material came from peripheral blood. The receptor set was obtained from a man between 65 and 85 years old with active COVID-19.

J is TRBJ1-1 and V is TRBV5-6; 9 bases fit TRBD1. This CDR3 comprises 12 residues. V lost 4 bases, J lost 11 bases, and 6 bases stayed unmatched. Per the germline V gene, CDR1 is SGHDT and CDR2 is YYEEEE. DNA for the CDR3: TGTGCCAGCAGCCGGGACAGGGCCCTGGCTTTCTTT. Translation gives CASSRDRALAFF.

This chain links TRBV15 with TRBJ1-5; TRBD1 agrees at 8 bases. J gave up 4 bases and V 2 bases, and 4 bases lay outside the gene matches. This CDR3 has 15 residues. Germline-derived CDR1 and CDR2 are LNHNV and YYDKDF (reference sequence). Here the CDR3 reads CATSRLTGVNQPQHF. CDR3 sequence (DNA): TGTGCCACCAGCAGATTGACAGGGGTAAATCAGCCCCAGCATTTT.

V and J are TRBV15 and TRBJ2-3; the D is unclear. Germline values: CDR1 LNHNV, CDR2 YYDKDF (reference sequence). The CDR3 consists of 13 residues. Trimming left V 1 base short and J 6 bases short, with 8 bases between. Here the CDR3 DNA reads TGTGCCACCAGCAGAGCCCCCATGGATACGCAGTATTTT. Protein product: CATSRAPMDTQYF.

DNA of the CDR3: TGTGCCAGCAGTGAACTCGGACAGGGCTATGGCTACACCTTC. This gives the protein CASSELGQGYGYTF. The rearrangement links TRBV2 to TRBJ1-2; 8 bases align to TRBD1. V gave up 2 bases and J gave up 4 bases; unmatched junction bases: 3. From germline, CDR1 is SNHLY and CDR2 FYNNEI. There are 14 residues in the CDR3.

This chain links TRBV2 with TRBJ1-5; D might be TRBD1 (6 bases). Between the trimmed V and J ends, which lost 6 bases and 3 bases, there was a span of 15 bases. There are 15 residues in the CDR3. Germline values: CDR1 SNHLY, CDR2 FYNNEI. DNA for the CDR3: TGTGCCAGCAGGCCAGGGGTCCAGGTCAATCAGCCCCAGCATTTT. Its translation is CASRPGVQVNQPQHF.

A single count supports this clone. The gene calls are TRBV7-2 and TRBJ2-1; TRBD2 aligns across 7 bases. The CDR3 contains 14 residues. Germline CDR1 reads SGHTA; CDR2 reads FQGNSA. After removal of 5 bases from V and 5 bases from J, the junction contained 6 bases not matched to a gene. CDR3 nucleotide sequence: TGTGCCAGCAGCCGGGGGGTGGCGGACAATGAGCAGTTCTTC. Its protein product is CASSRGVADNEQFF.

This CDR3 reads CSVERGTETQYF. CDR3 nucleotides: TGCAGCGTTGAAAGGGGGACAGAGACCCAGTACTTC. The chain uses TRBV29-1 and TRBJ2-5; weak D call: TRBD1 (6 bases). This CDR3 region has 12 residues. Germline CDR1 is SQVTM and CDR2 is ANQGSEA. The V end lost 2 bases, the J end lost 4 bases, and 8 bases lay between the germline ends.

The chain uses TRBV5-1 and TRBJ2-1; D gene ambiguous. Trimming left V 0 bases short and J 6 bases short, with 7 bases between. Germline V gene lookup returns CDR1 SGHRS and CDR2 YFSETQ. This CDR3 comprises 13 residues. The CDR3 here is CASSLDSLNEQFF. The CDR3 region has the DNA TGCGCCAGCAGCTTGGACAGCCTCAATGAGCAGTTCTTC.

The count of this clone is one. The chain has TRBV5-4 and TRBJ2-6; D gene uncertain. This CDR3 contains 15 residues. Germline assignment: CDR1 SGHNT and CDR2 YYREEE (reference sequence). V shed 1 base and J shed 4 bases, with 9 bases lying between them. Here the CDR3 reads CASSLPGTGANVLTF. The CDR3 DNA sequence: TGTGCCAGCAGCTTGCCGGGTACCGGGGCCAACGTCCTGACTTTC.

The rearrangement uses TRBV9 and TRBJ2-1, with 8 bases aligning to TRBD2. The CDR3 loop spans 17 amino acids. CDR1 is SGDLS, CDR2 YYNGEE, per germline. J lost 6 bases, V lost 2 bases, and 13 bases had no gene match. In DNA, the CDR3 is TGTGCCAGCAGCGTCTTGGGGGCCGGGACTAGGGGCAATGAGCAGTTCTTC. As protein: CASSVLGAGTRGNEQFF.

In this sample, this clone turned up a few times. This chain uses TRBV5-1 with TRBJ1-1; a weak D match, TRBD1 (5 bases). CDR3 length equals 14 residues. Trimming took 4 bases from V and 3 from J, leaving 13 bases between them. The V gene's germline CDR1 is SGHRS and CDR2 YFSETQ. CDR3 region: CASSPGEGHTEAFF. DNA of the CDR3: TGCGCCAGCAGCCCGGGGGAGGGGCACACTGAAGCTTTCTTT. The whole variable domain, filled in from reference TRBV5-1 and TRBJ1-1, reads KAGVTQTPRYLIKTRGQQVTLSCSPISGHRSVSWYQQTPGQGLQFLFEYFSETQRNKGNFPGRFSGRQFSNSRSEMNVSTLELGDSALYLCASSPGEGHTEAFFGQGTRLTVV.

The chain couples TRBV6-5 to TRBJ2-3; D gene unclear. This CDR3 spans 14 amino acids. Per germline, CDR1 MNHEY and CDR2 SVGAGI. V shed 7 bases and J shed 1 base, with 12 bases lying between them. The CDR3 nucleotides are TGTGCCAGCAAACCCCCTTCAGGCACAGATACGCAGTATTTT. Protein sequence: CASKPPSGTDTQYF.

This clone has just one count. The CDR3 DNA reads TGTGCCAGCAGGGGGGGGACCGGTAGGGCTGAAGCTTTCTTT. Translation: CASRGGTGRAEAFF. The J gene is TRBJ1-1, the V gene TRBV6-5; tentatively, D is TRBD1 (5 bases). Per germline, CDR1 MNHEY and CDR2 SVGAGI. V was pared by 6 bases and J by 6 bases, with 17 bases between. The CDR3 totals 14 residues.

This chain uses TRBV2 with TRBJ1-6; D uncertain. The V and J ends lost 3 bases and 6 bases respectively, with 6 bases between them. The CDR3 runs 13 residues. Per the germline V gene, CDR1 is SNHLY and CDR2 is FYNNEI. CDR3 region: CASSDQVNSPLHF. Written as DNA, the CDR3 is TGTGCCAGCAGTGACCAGGTTAATTCACCCCTCCACTTT. The full variable domain, in which reference TRBV2 and TRBJ1-6 provide the parts outside the CDR3, is EPEVTQTPSHQVTQMGQEVILRCVPISNHLYFYWYRQILGQKVEFLVSFYNNEISEKSEIFDDQFSVERPDGSNFTLKIRSTKLEDSAMYFCASSDQVNSPLHFGNGTRLTVT.

The chain links TRBV6-6 to TRBJ1-1; 7 bases agree with TRBD1. Germline CDR1 is MNHNY and CDR2 is SVGAGI (reference sequence). CDR3 length: 14 residues. Trimming removed 2 bases from V and 5 bases from J; junction bases left unmatched: 5. The CDR3 nucleotides are TGTGCCAGCAGTTACCAGGGGGAAGGTACTGAAGCTTTCTTT. Translating gives CASSYQGEGTEAFF.

J is TRBJ2-4 and V is TRBV3-1 (or the pseudogene TRBV3-2), with D possibly being TRBD2 (7 bases). This CDR3 is 15 amino acids long. Germline CDR1 is LGHDT and CDR2 is YNNKEL (reference sequence). Trimming removed 3 bases at V and 9 bases at J, with 18 bases between. The CDR3 nucleotides are TGTGCCAGCAGCCATAGGGGGGGAGAGTCTCGCATTCAGTACTTC. Protein sequence: CASSHRGGESRIQYF.

This clone is a singleton in its sample. The chain is built from TRBV5-1 and TRBJ2-3, with D hard to call. Per germline, CDR1 SGHRS and CDR2 YFSETQ. V gave up 0 bases and J gave up 3 bases, with 8 bases separating them. The CDR3 totals 14 residues. CDR3 bases: TGCGCCAGCAGCTTGGTTAGCATTACAGATACGCAGTATTTT. Translated, it gives CASSLVSITDTQYF.

V is TRBV6-1 and J is TRBJ2-2, with 8 bases fitting TRBD1. Germline V lookup: CDR1 MNHNS, CDR2 SASEGT. The CDR3 consists of 16 residues. The trim removed 1 base at V and 0 bases at J, leaving 1 base unmatched. CDR3 loop: CASSEGTGPNTGELFF. The CDR3 coding sequence is TGTGCCAGCAGTGAAGGGACAGGGCCGAACACCGGGGAGCTGTTTTTT.

The count of this clone is one. V and J are TRBV28 and TRBJ1-4, with D perhaps matching TRBD1 (5 bases). V shed 6 bases and J shed 0 bases, with 14 bases lying between them. Germline CDR1 is MDHEN and CDR2 is SYDVKM. CDR3 size: 16 residues. CDR3 coding DNA: TGTGCCAGCAGCTACCCACAGGATCCAACTAATGAAAAACTGTTTTTT. Translation gives CASSYPQDPTNEKLFF. Full variable domain (outside the CDR3, taken from reference TRBV28 and TRBJ1-4): DVKVTQSSRYLVKRTGEKVFLECVQDMDHENMFWYRQDPGLGLRLIYFSYDVKMKEKGDIPEGYSVSREKKERFSLILESASTNQTSMYLCASSYPQDPTNEKLFFGSGTQLSVL.

The genes are TRBV7-9 and TRBJ2-7; tentative D call: TRBD2 (5 bases). Germline V CDR1 and CDR2: SEHNR, FQNEAQ (reference sequence). V was trimmed by 1 base and J by 9 bases, leaving 10 bases between them. The CDR3 is made up of 12 amino acids. The CDR3 region is CASSLEGAGQYF. Written as DNA, the CDR3 is TGTGCCAGCAGCTTAGAGGGCGCGGGGCAGTACTTC.

This sequence joins TRBV6-5 and TRBJ2-7; TRBD1 matches at 8 bases. The length of the CDR3 is 14 residues. Germline values: CDR1 MNHEY, CDR2 SVGAGI. The trim removed 1 base at V and 5 bases at J, leaving 4 bases unmatched. The CDR3 DNA is TGTGCCAGCAGTTACTTGCAGGGGGCAGACGAGCAGTACTTC. It translates to CASSYLQGADEQYF.

The gene calls are TRBV7-8 and TRBJ1-1; a possible D gene is TRBD1 (5 bases). Trimming shortened V by 1 base and J by 1 base, and 16 bases separated the two germline ends. The germline CDR1 and CDR2 sequences are SGHVS and FQNEAQ. This CDR3 region has 17 residues. CDR3 protein: CASSLVPPGLQNTEAFF. CDR3 bases: TGTGCCAGCAGCTTAGTTCCTCCGGGACTCCAGAACACTGAAGCTTTCTTT. Based on the CDR3 plus reference TRBV7-8 and TRBJ1-1, the full variable domain is GAGVSQSPRYKVAKRGQDVALRCDPISGHVSLFWYQQALGQGPEFLTYFQNEAQLDKSGLPSDRFFAERPEGSVSTLKIQRTQQEDSAVYLCASSLVPPGLQNTEAFFGQGTRLTVV.

This clone was recorded a few times. The chain recombines TRBV5-6 with TRBJ1-1; TRBD1 matches at 9 bases. This CDR3 region has 14 residues. CDR1 is SGHDT and CDR2 is YYEEEE in the germline V gene. V shed 2 bases, J shed 4 bases, and the junction held 3 bases outside the gene matches. The CDR3 here is CASSFGTGFTEAFF. CDR3 DNA sequence: TGTGCCAGCAGCTTTGGGACAGGGTTCACTGAAGCTTTCTTT.

The V call is TRBV19, the J call TRBJ2-2, with 8 nucleotides matching TRBD1. This CDR3 is built from 13 residues. Germline loops: CDR1 LNHDA, CDR2 SQIVND (reference sequence). Trimming removed 6 bases from V and 7 bases from J; junction bases left unmatched: 4. Here the CDR3 DNA reads TGTGCCAGTAGGGACAGGGTGAGCGGGGAGCTGTTTTTT. It codes for CASRDRVSGELFF.

In its sample, this clone was seen a few times. This chain connects TRBV7-8 to TRBJ2-2, with 7 nucleotides matching TRBD1. This CDR3 has 16 amino acids. From germline, CDR1 is SGHVS and CDR2 FQNEAQ. With 5 bases clipped from V and 0 bases from J, the junction kept 6 bases outside the gene matches. CDR3 in amino acids: CASSPAGQANTGELFF. The CDR3 coding sequence is TGTGCCAGCAGCCCCGCCGGACAGGCGAACACCGGGGAGCTGTTTTTT.

This chain connects TRBV2 to TRBJ2-5; 9 nucleotides agree with TRBD1. J lost 5 bases, V lost 3 bases, and 10 bases had no gene match. Germline CDR1 SNHLY, CDR2 FYNNEI. This CDR3 region has 16 residues. The CDR3 reads CASSEPLGQGGETQYF. In DNA, the CDR3 is TGTGCCAGCAGTGAGCCGCTGGGACAGGGAGGCGAGACCCAGTACTTC.

This chain connects TRBV9 to TRBJ2-4, with D possibly matching TRBD2 (6 bases). V gave up 3 bases and J gave up 8 bases, with 9 bases separating them. The CDR3 consists of 12 residues. Germline loops: CDR1 SGDLS, CDR2 YYNGEE. The CDR3, as DNA: TGTGCCAGCAGCGCCGGAGGGGACATTCAGTACTTC. Translation gives CASSAGGDIQYF.

The rearrangement uses TRBV3-1 (or the pseudogene TRBV3-2) and TRBJ2-7, with 7 bases matching TRBD1. V trimming: 2 bases; J trimming: 3 bases; junction bases outside the gene matches: 4. In germline, CDR1 is LGHDT, CDR2 YNNKEL (reference sequence). The CDR3 is made up of 14 amino acids. The CDR3 nucleotides are TGTGCCAGCAGCCAAAGAGCAGGGGGCTACGAGCAGTACTTC. This encodes CASSQRAGGYEQYF.

The genes are TRBV19 and TRBJ1-3; D remains ambiguous. Germline V gene data show CDR1 as LNHDA and CDR2 as SQIVND (reference sequence). Deletions cut 6 bases from V and 3 bases from J, with 12 bases between. The CDR3 is 14 amino acids. The CDR3 sequence: CASRGPGGGNTIYF. The CDR3, as DNA: TGTGCCAGTAGAGGGCCCGGAGGTGGAAACACCATATATTTT. Complete variable domain (other parts from reference TRBV19 and TRBJ1-3): DGGITQSPKYLFRKEGQNVTLSCEQNLNHDAMYWYRQDPGQGLRLIYYSQIVNDFQKGDIAEGYSVSREKKESFPLTVTSAQKNPTAFYLCASRGPGGGNTIYFGEGSWLTVV.

The V and J genes are TRBV5-1 and TRBJ2-1; 10 bases fit TRBD2. The V and J ends lost 4 bases and 4 bases, in that order; junction bases with no gene match: 8. Germline CDR1 is SGHRS and CDR2 is YFSETQ. This CDR3 contains 16 residues. The CDR3 DNA reads as TGCGCCAGCAGCGACCCTAGCGGGGGAGGATACAATGAGCAGTTCTTC. Translation gives CASSDPSGGGYNEQFF.

This chain uses TRBV10-1 with TRBJ2-5; 11 nucleotides agree with TRBD1. CDR1 and CDR2 from the germline V gene are WNHNN and SYGVQD (reference sequence). V trimming: 4 bases; J trimming: 4 bases; junction bases outside the gene matches: 8. The CDR3 contains 16 residues. The DNA for the CDR3 is TGCGCCAGCAGTGCGAGGACAGGGGGCAAGGTAGAGACCCAGTACTTC. It translates to CASSARTGGKVETQYF.